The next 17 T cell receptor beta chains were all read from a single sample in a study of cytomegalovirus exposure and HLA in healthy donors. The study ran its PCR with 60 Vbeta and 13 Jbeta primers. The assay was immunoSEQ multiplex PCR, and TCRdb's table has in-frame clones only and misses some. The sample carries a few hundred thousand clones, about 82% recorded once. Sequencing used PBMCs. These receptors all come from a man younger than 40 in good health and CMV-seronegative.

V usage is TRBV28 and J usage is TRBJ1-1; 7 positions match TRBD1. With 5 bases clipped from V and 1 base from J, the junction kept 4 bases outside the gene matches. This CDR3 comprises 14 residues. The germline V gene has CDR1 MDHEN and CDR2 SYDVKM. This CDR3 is CASSPRTGNTEAFF. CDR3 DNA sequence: TGTGCCAGCAGTCCCAGGACAGGGAACACTGAAGCTTTCTTT.

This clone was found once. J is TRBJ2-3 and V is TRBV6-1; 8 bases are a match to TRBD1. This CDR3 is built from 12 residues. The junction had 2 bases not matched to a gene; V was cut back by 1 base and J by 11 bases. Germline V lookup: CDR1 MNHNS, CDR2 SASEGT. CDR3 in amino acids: CASSEGDRKQYF. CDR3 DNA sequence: TGTGCCAGCAGTGAAGGGGACAGGAAGCAGTATTTT.

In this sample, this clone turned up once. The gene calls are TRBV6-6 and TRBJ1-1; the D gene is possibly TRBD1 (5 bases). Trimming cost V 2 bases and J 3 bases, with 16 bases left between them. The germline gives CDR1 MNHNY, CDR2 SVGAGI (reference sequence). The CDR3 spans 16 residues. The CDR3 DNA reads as TGTGCCAGCAGTTACCGGGGGATGGTTAGGGACACTGAAGCTTTCTTT. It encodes CASSYRGMVRDTEAFF.

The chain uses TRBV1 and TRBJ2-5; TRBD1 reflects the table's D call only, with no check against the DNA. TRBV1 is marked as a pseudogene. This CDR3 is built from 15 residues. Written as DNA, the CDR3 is TGCACCAGCAGCCGACAGGCCCCGTACCAAGAGACCCAGTACTTC. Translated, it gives CTSSRQAPYQETQYF.

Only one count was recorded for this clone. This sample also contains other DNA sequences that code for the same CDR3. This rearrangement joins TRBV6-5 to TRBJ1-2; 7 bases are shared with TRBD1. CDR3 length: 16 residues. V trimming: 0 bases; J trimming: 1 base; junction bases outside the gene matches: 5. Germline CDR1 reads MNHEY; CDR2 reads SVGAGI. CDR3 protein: CASSYSRQGGNYGYTF. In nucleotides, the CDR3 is TGTGCCAGCAGTTACTCAAGACAGGGTGGTAACTATGGCTACACCTTC.

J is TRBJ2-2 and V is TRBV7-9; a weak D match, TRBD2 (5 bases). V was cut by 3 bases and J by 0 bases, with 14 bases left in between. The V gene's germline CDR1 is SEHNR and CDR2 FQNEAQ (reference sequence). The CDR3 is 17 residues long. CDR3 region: CASSLVFRDPNTGELFF. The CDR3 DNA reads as TGTGCCAGCAGCTTGGTCTTCCGGGATCCGAACACCGGGGAGCTGTTTTTT.

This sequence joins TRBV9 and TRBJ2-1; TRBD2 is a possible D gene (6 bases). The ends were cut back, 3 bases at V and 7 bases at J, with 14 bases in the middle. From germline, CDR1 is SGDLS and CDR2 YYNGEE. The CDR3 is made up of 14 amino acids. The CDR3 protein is CASSARDSFNEQFF. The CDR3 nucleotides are TGTGCCAGCAGCGCTCGGGACTCCTTTAATGAGCAGTTCTTC.

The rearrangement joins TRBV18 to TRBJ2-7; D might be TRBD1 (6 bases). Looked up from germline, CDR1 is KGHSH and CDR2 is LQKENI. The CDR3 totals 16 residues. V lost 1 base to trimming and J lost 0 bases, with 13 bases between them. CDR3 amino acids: CASSPLAYRVSYEQYF. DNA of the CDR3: TGTGCCAGCTCACCACTGGCTTACAGGGTCTCCTACGAGCAGTACTTC.

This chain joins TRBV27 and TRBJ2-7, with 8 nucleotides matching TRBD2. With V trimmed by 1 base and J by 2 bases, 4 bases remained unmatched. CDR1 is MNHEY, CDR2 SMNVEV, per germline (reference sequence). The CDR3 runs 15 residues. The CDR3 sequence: CASSLLASGPYEQYF. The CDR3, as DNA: TGTGCCAGCAGTTTATTGGCTAGCGGGCCCTACGAGCAGTACTTC.

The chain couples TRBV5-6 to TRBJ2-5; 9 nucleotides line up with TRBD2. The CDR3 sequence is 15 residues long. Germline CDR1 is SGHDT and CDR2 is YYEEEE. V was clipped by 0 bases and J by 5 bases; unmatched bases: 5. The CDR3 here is CASSLASSGDETQYF. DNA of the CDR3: TGTGCCAGCAGCTTGGCGTCTAGCGGGGATGAGACCCAGTACTTC.

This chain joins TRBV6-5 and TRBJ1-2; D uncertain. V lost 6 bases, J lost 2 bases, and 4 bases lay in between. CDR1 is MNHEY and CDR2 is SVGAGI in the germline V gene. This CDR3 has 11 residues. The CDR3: CASRRNYGYTF. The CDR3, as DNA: TGTGCCAGCAGGAGGAACTATGGCTACACCTTC.

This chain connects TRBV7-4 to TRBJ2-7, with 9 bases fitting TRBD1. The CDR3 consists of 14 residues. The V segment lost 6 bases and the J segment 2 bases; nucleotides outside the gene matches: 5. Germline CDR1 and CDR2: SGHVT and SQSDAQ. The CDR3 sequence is CASSPGQGAYEQYF. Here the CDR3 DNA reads TGTGCCAGCAGTCCGGGACAGGGAGCCTACGAGCAGTACTTC.

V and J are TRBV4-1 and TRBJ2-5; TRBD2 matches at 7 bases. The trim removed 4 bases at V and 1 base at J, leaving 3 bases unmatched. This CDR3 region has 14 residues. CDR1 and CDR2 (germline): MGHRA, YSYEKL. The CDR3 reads CASSPGGIQETQYF. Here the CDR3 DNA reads TGCGCCAGCAGCCCCGGGGGGATCCAAGAGACCCAGTACTTC.

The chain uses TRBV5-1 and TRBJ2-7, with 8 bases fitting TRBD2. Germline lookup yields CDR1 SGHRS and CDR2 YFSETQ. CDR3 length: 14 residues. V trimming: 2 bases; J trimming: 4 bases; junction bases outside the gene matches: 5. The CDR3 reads CASSLAGAIYEQYF. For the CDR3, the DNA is TGCGCCAGCAGCTTAGCGGGGGCGATATACGAGCAGTACTTC.

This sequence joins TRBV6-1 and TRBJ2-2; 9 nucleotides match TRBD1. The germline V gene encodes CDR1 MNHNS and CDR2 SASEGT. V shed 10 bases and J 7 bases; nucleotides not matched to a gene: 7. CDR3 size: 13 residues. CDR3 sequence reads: CAITGGAVGELFF. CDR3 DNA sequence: TGTGCCATCACAGGGGGCGCCGTCGGGGAGCTGTTTTTT.

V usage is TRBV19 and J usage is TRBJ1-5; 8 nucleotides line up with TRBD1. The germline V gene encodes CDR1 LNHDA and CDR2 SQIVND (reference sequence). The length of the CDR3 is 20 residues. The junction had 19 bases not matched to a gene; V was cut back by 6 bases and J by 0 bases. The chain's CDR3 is CASSLPVGTGTLYSNQPQHF. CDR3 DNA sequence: TGTGCCAGTAGCCTCCCCGTCGGGACAGGAACTCTTTATAGCAATCAGCCCCAGCATTTT.

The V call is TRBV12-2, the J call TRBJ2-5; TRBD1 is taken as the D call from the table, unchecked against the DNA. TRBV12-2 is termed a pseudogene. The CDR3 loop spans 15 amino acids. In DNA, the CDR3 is TGTGCAAGTCGCTTAAACAGGGGACAGGGAGAGACCCAGTACTTC. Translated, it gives CASRLNRGQGETQYF.